The 31 T cell receptor beta chains in this list originate from one sample, sequenced in a study of regulatory T cells in long-lasting Graves disease. Combining iRepertoire HTBI primers with Arm-PCR of CDR3 regions, the authors built TCR beta libraries. TCRdb processed the multiplex PCR reads anew with MiXCR; each CDR3 protein has one entry. Of 560,000 or so distinct CDR3 sequences in the sample, 15% to 20% are singletons; the top ten hold about 11%. Time point meaning: newly diagnosed GD, antithyroid drugs for less than 3 months. PBMC RNA served as the TCR library source. This sample also appeared in a second study, on T cells in Graves' hyperthyroidism and ophthalmopathy.

Source: peripheral blood mononuclear cells (PBMCs), taken at new diagnosis, from a patient treated with antithyroid drugs. The origin of the receptors is a young man with Graves disease.

This clonotype was seen a few times. A read error may be the cause here, since a much bigger clone is one base away. This chain connects TRBV27 to TRBJ1-1; no firm D call. The CDR3 is made up of 15 amino acids. The germline V gene has CDR1 MNHEY and CDR2 SMNVEV (reference sequence). Written as DNA, the CDR3 is TGTACCAGCAGTTTATTTGCAGACCCAAGCACTGAAGCTTTCTTT. Encoded protein: CTSSLFADPSTEAFF.

The V call is TRBV29-1, the J call TRBJ2-3, with a tentative D call TRBD1 (6 bases). The DNA end lines up better with TRBJ2-5; the J call may be wrong. The CDR3 extends over 13 amino acids. The germline CDR1 and CDR2 sequences are SQVTM and ANQGSEA. CDR3 protein: CNVGTGYGETQYF. The DNA for the CDR3 is TGCAACGTGGGCACAGGGTATGGAGAGACCCAGTACTTC.

There are many counts of this clonotype. The chain recombines TRBV2 with TRBJ1-3; no clear D gene. CDR1 is SNHLY, CDR2 FYNNEI, per germline. V gave up 2 bases and J gave up 4 bases, with 9 bases separating them. The CDR3 has 14 amino acids. In DNA, the CDR3 is TGTGCCAGCAGTGAATCTGTAAAGGGAAACACCATATATTTT. As protein: CASSESVKGNTIYF.

This clonotype was recorded only once. V usage is TRBV19 and J usage is TRBJ2-3; 7 nucleotides match TRBD2. The J call may be wrong; the DNA end is better matched by TRBJ2-7. Germline lookup yields CDR1 LNHDA and CDR2 SQIVND (reference sequence). The CDR3 has 15 residues. The CDR3 reads CASSSTTSYSYEQYF. The CDR3 nucleotides read TGTGCCAGTAGCTCCACGACTAGCTACTCCTACGAGCAGTACTTC.

This clonotype was counted at least ten times. The chain combines TRBV13 with TRBJ2-3, with 15 nucleotides matching TRBD2. Germline CDR1 is PRHDT and CDR2 is FYEKMQ (reference sequence). The trim removed 1 base at V and 6 bases at J, leaving 8 bases unmatched. This CDR3 spans 18 amino acids. CDR3 sequence: CASSLAWTSGREGDTQYF. CDR3 nucleotides: TGTGCCAGCAGCTTAGCCTGGACTAGCGGGAGGGAAGGCGATACGCAGTATTTT.

On this clonotype itself: A much larger clonotype is one base distant, so this may be a read error. Given the absence of the conserved phenylalanine or tryptophan at the CDR3 end, a read error is likely. The chain combines TRBV28 with TRBJ2-7, with 7 nucleotides matching TRBD1. Per germline, CDR1 MDHEN and CDR2 SYDVKM. The J segment lost 3 bases and the V segment lost 6 bases, leaving 8 bases of the junction unmatched. CDR3 size: 14 residues. The CDR3 protein is CASSEKGAVYEQYL. CDR3 nucleotides: TGTGCCAGCAGCGAAAAGGGGGCCGTCTACGAGCAGTACCTC.

This clonotype was picked up a small number of times. This chain uses TRBV28 with TRBJ2-1, with TRBD2 identical over 10 bases. V lost 7 bases to trimming and J lost 3 bases; unmatched junction nucleotides: 6. Germline V CDR1 and CDR2: MDHEN, SYDVKM. The CDR3 consists of 15 residues. The CDR3 nucleotides are TGTGCCAGCACCGTAGCGGGAGGTAGCTACAATGAGCAGTTCTTC. Translating gives CASTVAGGSYNEQFF. Looking up the rest from reference TRBV28 and TRBJ2-1 gives the full variable domain: DVKVTQSSRYLVKRTGEKVFLECVQDMDHENMFWYRQDPGLGLRLIYFSYDVKMKEKGDIPEGYSVSREKKERFSLILESASTNQTSMYLCASTVAGGSYNEQFFGPGTRLTVL.

The chain has TRBV5-6 and TRBJ2-7, with D unresolved. This CDR3 spans 14 amino acids. V gave up 4 bases and J gave up 3 bases, with 14 bases separating them. CDR1 and CDR2 (germline): SGHDT, YYEEEE. The CDR3 nucleotides are TGTGCCAGCAGCCCAAACATTGCGATCTACGAGCAGTACTTC. This gives the protein CASSPNIAIYEQYF.

There are many counts of this clonotype. Sequence at one end of the junction differs from germline and may be a read error. This sequence joins TRBV28 and TRBJ2-7, with 9 bases aligning to TRBD2. Germline loops: CDR1 MDHEN, CDR2 SYDVKM. CDR3 length: 13 residues. The CDR3 DNA reads as TGTGCCAGCAGTTCCCCGGACCGGCTAGCGGGAAATTTC. This sequence encodes CASSSPDRLAGNF.

This clonotype has ten or more counts. V is TRBV9 and J is TRBJ2-3, with 8 bases that match TRBD2. This CDR3 has 16 residues. After removal of 0 bases from V and 0 bases from J, the junction contained 3 bases not matched to a gene. Per germline, CDR1 SGDLS and CDR2 YYNGEE. The CDR3, as DNA: TGTGCCAGCAGCGTAGGGGCTAGCGGGAGCACAGATACGCAGTATTTT. Translated, it gives CASSVGASGSTDTQYF.

The chain joins TRBV6-1 to TRBJ1-3; perhaps TRBD1 as D (6 bases). This CDR3 contains 14 residues. V dropped 8 bases and J dropped 0 bases, with 11 bases sitting between them. From germline, CDR1 is MNHNS and CDR2 SASEGT. The CDR3 is CASRTENSGNTIYF. The CDR3 nucleotides read TGTGCCAGCCGGACAGAGAACTCTGGAAACACCATATATTTT.

The chain uses TRBV10-3 and TRBJ2-5; possibly TRBD2 for D (6 bases). Per germline, CDR1 ENHRY and CDR2 SYGVKD. The CDR3 covers 15 residues. V lost 4 bases to trimming and J lost 1 base, with 13 bases between them. The CDR3 DNA is TGTGCCATCAGTGGGGGGACTGGGGGCCAAGAGACCCAGTACTTC. Amino acid sequence: CAISGGTGGQETQYF.

V and J are TRBV6-2 or TRBV6-3 and TRBJ2-1; 10 positions agree with TRBD2. Germline V gives CDR1 MNHEY, CDR2 SVGEGT. After removal of 2 bases from V and 5 bases from J, the junction contained 0 bases not matched to a gene. This CDR3 region has 14 residues. CDR3: CASSYGTSDNEQFF. CDR3 coding DNA: TGTGCCAGCAGTTACGGGACTAGCGACAATGAGCAGTTCTTC.

The sample holds many counts of this clonotype. The rearrangement links TRBV7-6 to TRBJ2-5; 9 bases match TRBD2. Trimming at V came to 7 bases and at J to 5 bases, leaving 5 bases not matched to a gene. This CDR3 comprises 13 residues. The germline gives CDR1 SGHVS, CDR2 FNYEAQ. In DNA, the CDR3 is TGTGCCAGCACCGGGACTAGCCGGGAGACCCAGTACTTC. Its translation is CASTGTSRETQYF.

Only a few counts were recorded for this clonotype. V is TRBV13 and J is TRBJ2-7; 7 bases are shared with TRBD2. This CDR3 has 16 amino acids. With 0 bases clipped from V and 6 bases from J, the junction kept 11 bases outside the gene matches. Germline loops: CDR1 PRHDT, CDR2 FYEKMQ (reference sequence). The CDR3 DNA reads as TGTGCCAGCAGCTTAGGAACTGGCGGGAGCTTCCTCGAGCAGTACTTC. Its translation: CASSLGTGGSFLEQYF.

The gene calls are TRBV12-3 or TRBV12-4 and TRBJ2-1; no reliable D call. The CDR3 runs to 14 residues. The V gene lost 1 base and the J gene lost 7 bases, with 11 bases spanning the gap. CDR3 protein: CASSLGPGDNEQFF. Here the CDR3 DNA reads TGTGCCAGCAGTTTAGGGCCTGGAGATAATGAGCAGTTCTTC.

The V gene is TRBV6-1, the J gene TRBJ1-3; no definite D call. The CDR3 is made up of 14 amino acids. Germline values: CDR1 MNHNS, CDR2 SASEGT. Trimming removed 5 bases from V and 4 bases from J, with 12 bases in between. The CDR3 DNA reads as TGTGCCAGCAGTCTAGGTTTGTCCGGAAACACCATATATTTT. Residues: CASSLGLSGNTIYF.

This clonotype was observed at least ten times. The chain carries TRBV6-1 and TRBJ1-6, with no clear D. The CDR3 runs 13 residues. The V end was cut by 6 bases, the J end by 8 bases, with 11 bases between. From germline, CDR1 is MNHNS and CDR2 SASEGT. The CDR3 sequence: CASSQTEYSPLHF. The CDR3 bases are TGTGCCAGCAGCCAGACGGAGTATTCACCCCTCCACTTT.

The chain has TRBV7-9 and TRBJ1-1, with a possible D match to TRBD1 (6 bases). V was shortened by 4 bases and J by 2 bases, with 14 bases between the two germline ends. CDR1 is SEHNR and CDR2 is FQNEAQ in the germline V gene (reference sequence). The CDR3 runs 15 residues. This CDR3 reads CASSYARGRNTEAFF. The CDR3, as DNA: TGTGCCAGCAGCTACGCCAGGGGCAGAAACACTGAAGCTTTCTTT.

This clonotype was observed a few times. The chain combines TRBV5-5 with TRBJ2-3; D is perhaps TRBD1 or TRBD2 (5 bases each). The CDR3 length is 14 residues. V lost 5 bases, J lost 4 bases, and 14 bases lay in between. CDR1 and CDR2 from the germline V gene are SGHKS and YYEKEE (reference sequence). CDR3 region: CASRVRESADTQYF. For the CDR3, the DNA is TGTGCCAGCAGGGTCAGGGAGTCGGCAGATACGCAGTATTTT.

The sample holds a few counts of this clonotype. This CDR3 reads CASSQAGQGSAEAFF. CDR3 nucleotides: TGTGCCAGCAGCCAAGCCGGACAGGGTTCGGCTGAAGCTTTCTTT. The rearrangement links TRBV3-1 to TRBJ1-1; TRBD1 matches at 8 bases. The CDR3 totals 15 residues. J was trimmed by 6 bases and V by 1 base; bases with no gene match: 7. CDR1 LGHDT and CDR2 YNNKEL come from the germline V gene (reference sequence).

This clonotype has just a few counts. The chain is built from TRBV27 and TRBJ1-6, with D hard to call. Germline CDR1 reads MNHEY; CDR2 reads SMNVEV (reference sequence). The V and J ends lost 8 bases and 4 bases respectively, with 15 bases between them. The CDR3 is 15 amino acids. CDR3 DNA sequence: TGTGCCAGCCGGCCAAGTAGTTTGTATAATTCACCCCTCCACTTT. Translation gives CASRPSSLYNSPLHF.

The sample holds a few counts of this clonotype. This chain uses TRBV15 with TRBJ2-4; 12 bases align to TRBD2. This CDR3 is 17 amino acids long. Per the germline V gene, CDR1 is LNHNV and CDR2 is YYDKDF (reference sequence). Unmatched junction bases numbered 8, after V lost 5 bases and J lost 3 bases. CDR3 protein: CATSRLAGGPGKNIQYF. In nucleotides, the CDR3 is TGTGCCACCAGCCGTCTAGCGGGAGGGCCTGGCAAAAACATTCAGTACTTC.

The CDR3 DNA reads as TGTGCCAGCTCACCCGATACCAGCCGCACCCAGCCCCAGCATTTT. This encodes CASSPDTSRTQPQHF. J is TRBJ1-5 and V is TRBV18, with D uncertain. The V end lost 3 bases, the J end lost 7 bases, and 16 bases lay between the germline ends. This CDR3 comprises 15 residues. Germline loops: CDR1 KGHSH, CDR2 LQKENI.

This clonotype was seen a handful of times. The CDR3 DNA is TGTGCCAGCAGTTCTCTTATTCTTGGCTACAATGAGCAGTTCTTC. This codes for CASSSLILGYNEQFF. V and J are TRBV12-3 or TRBV12-4 and TRBJ2-1; D not resolved. V lost 4 bases and J lost 3, with 13 bases in between. This CDR3 is 15 amino acids long.

This clonotype occurred many times. The gene calls are TRBV28 and TRBJ2-1; 7 bases map to TRBD2. Looked up from germline, CDR1 is MDHEN and CDR2 is SYDVKM. The CDR3 consists of 15 residues. The V gene end was trimmed by 3 bases and the J gene end by 5 bases; junction bases not matched to a gene: 7. CDR3 in amino acids: CASSFPRAGNNEQFF. In DNA form, the CDR3 reads TGTGCCAGCAGTTTTCCCCGAGCGGGGAACAATGAGCAGTTCTTC.

This clonotype was counted a few times. V gene TRBV12-3 or TRBV12-4 combines with J gene TRBJ2-5, with 9 bases aligning to TRBD2. This CDR3 contains 14 residues. Trimming removed 3 bases from V and 6 bases from J; junction bases left unmatched: 5. In DNA form, the CDR3 reads TGTGCCAGCAGTTTGTCTAGCGGGGCAAAGACCCAGTACTTC. It encodes CASSLSSGAKTQYF.

This clonotype has just a few counts. The V gene is TRBV7-9, the J gene TRBJ1-2; 8 bases are shared with TRBD1. The CDR3 has 16 amino acids. Germline CDR1 is SEHNR and CDR2 is FQNEAQ (reference sequence). The V and J ends lost 5 bases and 5 bases, in that order; junction bases with no gene match: 13. The CDR3 here is CASSQNQGAQRYGYTF. The CDR3 nucleotides are TGTGCCAGCAGCCAGAATCAGGGGGCGCAACGGTATGGCTACACCTTC.

As to this clonotype: This may arise from a read error, as a much more abundant clone is one base away. The chain joins TRBV28 to TRBJ2-7; D not certain. The germline V and J ends were trimmed by 4 bases and 7 bases, with 14 bases remaining between them. In germline, CDR1 is MDHEN, CDR2 SYDVKM. The CDR3 contains 13 residues. Written as DNA, the CDR3 is TGTGCCAGCAGTTCCTTTGGGTACAATGAGCAGTACTTC. This sequence encodes CASSSFGYNEQYF.

This clonotype was seen more than once but under ten times. This chain joins TRBV19 and TRBJ2-5; 9 bases are shared with TRBD2. Germline V lookup: CDR1 LNHDA, CDR2 SQIVND (reference sequence). V shed 8 bases and J 5 bases; nucleotides not matched to a gene: 12. CDR3 length: 15 residues. The CDR3: CASSLAGVARETQYF. DNA for the CDR3: TGTGCCAGTTCGTTAGCGGGGGTCGCCCGGGAGACCCAGTACTTC.

At least ten counts were recorded for this clonotype. This chain uses TRBV27 with TRBJ2-7; 10 bases map to TRBD1. Germline V gives CDR1 MNHEY, CDR2 SMNVEV (reference sequence). Germline trimming cut 5 bases from V and 3 bases from J; bases unmatched to any gene: 13. CDR3 length: 17 amino acids. This chain's CDR3 is CASSPTNAGTGVYEQYF. DNA for the CDR3: TGTGCCAGCAGTCCAACGAATGCCGGGACAGGGGTCTACGAGCAGTACTTC.